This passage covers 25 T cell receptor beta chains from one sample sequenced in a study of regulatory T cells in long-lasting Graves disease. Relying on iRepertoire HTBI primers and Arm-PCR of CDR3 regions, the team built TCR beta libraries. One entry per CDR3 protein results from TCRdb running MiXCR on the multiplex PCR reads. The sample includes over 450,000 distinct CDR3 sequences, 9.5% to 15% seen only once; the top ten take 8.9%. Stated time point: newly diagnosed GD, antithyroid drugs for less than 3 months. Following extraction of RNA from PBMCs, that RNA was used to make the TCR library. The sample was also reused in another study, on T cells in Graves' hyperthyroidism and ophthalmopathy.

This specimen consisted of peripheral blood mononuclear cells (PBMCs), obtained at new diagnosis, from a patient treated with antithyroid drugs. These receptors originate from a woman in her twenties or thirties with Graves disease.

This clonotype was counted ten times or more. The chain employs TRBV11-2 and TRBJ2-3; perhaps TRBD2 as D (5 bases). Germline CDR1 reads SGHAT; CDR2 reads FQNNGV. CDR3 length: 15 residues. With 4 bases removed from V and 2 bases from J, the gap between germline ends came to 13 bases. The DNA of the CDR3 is TGTGCCAGCAGCTCTGACTACTCCCACACAGATACGCAGTATTTT. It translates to CASSSDYSHTDTQYF.

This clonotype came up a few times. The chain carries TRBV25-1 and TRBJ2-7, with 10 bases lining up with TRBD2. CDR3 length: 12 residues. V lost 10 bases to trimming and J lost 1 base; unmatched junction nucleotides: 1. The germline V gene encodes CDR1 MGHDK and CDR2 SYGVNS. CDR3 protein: CATSGSSYEQYF. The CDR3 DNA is TGTGCCACTAGCGGGAGTTCCTACGAGCAGTACTTC.

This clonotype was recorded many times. The CDR3 here is CASSRFSRDYEQYF. CDR3 bases: TGTGCCAGCAGTCGCTTCTCCCGGGACTACGAGCAGTACTTC. The rearrangement uses TRBV12-3 or TRBV12-4 and TRBJ2-7, with a tentative D call TRBD2 (5 bases). The CDR3 has 14 residues. V lost 5 bases, J lost 3 bases, and 14 bases lay in between.

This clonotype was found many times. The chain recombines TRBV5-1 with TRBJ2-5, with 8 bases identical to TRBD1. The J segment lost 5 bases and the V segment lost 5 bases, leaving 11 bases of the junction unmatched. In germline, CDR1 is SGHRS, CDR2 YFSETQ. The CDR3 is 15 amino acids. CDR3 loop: CASSWRTGLSETQYF. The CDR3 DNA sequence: TGCGCCAGCAGTTGGAGGACAGGGCTTTCGGAGACCCAGTACTTC.

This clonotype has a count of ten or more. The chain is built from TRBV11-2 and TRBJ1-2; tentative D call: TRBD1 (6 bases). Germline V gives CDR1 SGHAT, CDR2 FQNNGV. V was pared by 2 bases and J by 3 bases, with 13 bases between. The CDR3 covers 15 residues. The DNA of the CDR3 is TGTGCCAGCAGCTTAACGGGACAACCTTACTATGGCTACACCTTC. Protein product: CASSLTGQPYYGYTF. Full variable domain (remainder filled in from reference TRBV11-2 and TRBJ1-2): EAGVAQSPRYKIIEKRQSVAFWCNPISGHATLYWYQQILGQGPKLLIQFQNNGVVDDSQLPKDRFSAERLKGVDSTLKIQPAKLEDSAVYLCASSLTGQPYYGYTFGSGTRLTVV.

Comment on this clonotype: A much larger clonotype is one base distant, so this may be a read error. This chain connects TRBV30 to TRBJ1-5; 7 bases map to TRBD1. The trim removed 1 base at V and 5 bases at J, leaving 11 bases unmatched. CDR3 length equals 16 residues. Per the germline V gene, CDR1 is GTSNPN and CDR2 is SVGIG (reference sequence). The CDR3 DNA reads TGTGCCTGGAGTGACAAAGGGGGCGGGTTTGATCAGCCCCAGCATTTT. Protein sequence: CAWSDKGGGFDQPQHF.

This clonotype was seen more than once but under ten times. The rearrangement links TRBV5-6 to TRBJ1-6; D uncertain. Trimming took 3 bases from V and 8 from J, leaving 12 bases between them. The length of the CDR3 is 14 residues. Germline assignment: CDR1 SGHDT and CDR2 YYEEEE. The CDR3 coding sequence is TGTGCCAGCAGCTACTCGGACTTTTATTCACCCCTCCACTTT. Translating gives CASSYSDFYSPLHF.

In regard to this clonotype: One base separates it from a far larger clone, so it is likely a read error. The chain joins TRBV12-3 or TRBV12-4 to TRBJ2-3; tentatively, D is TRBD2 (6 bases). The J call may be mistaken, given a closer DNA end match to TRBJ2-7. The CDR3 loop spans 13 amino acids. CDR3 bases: TGTGCCAGCAGTTTGGGACTCTACAATGAGCAGTACTTC. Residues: CASSLGLYNEQYF.

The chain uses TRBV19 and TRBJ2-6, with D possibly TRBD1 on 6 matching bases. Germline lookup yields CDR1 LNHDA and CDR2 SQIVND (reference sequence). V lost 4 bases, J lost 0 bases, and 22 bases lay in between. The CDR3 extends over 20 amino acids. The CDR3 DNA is TGTGCCAGTAGTACCCAGACGAGGGGGTCCCCGTCCTCTGGGGCCAACGTCCTGACTTTC. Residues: CASSTQTRGSPSSGANVLTF.

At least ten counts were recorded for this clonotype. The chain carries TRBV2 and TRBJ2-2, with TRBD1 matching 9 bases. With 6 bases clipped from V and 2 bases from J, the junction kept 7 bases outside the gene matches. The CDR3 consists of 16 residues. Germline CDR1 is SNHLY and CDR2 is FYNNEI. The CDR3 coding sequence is TGTGCCAGCAGGGAAACAGGGGGCGCAAACACCGGGGAGCTGTTTTTT. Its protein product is CASRETGGANTGELFF.

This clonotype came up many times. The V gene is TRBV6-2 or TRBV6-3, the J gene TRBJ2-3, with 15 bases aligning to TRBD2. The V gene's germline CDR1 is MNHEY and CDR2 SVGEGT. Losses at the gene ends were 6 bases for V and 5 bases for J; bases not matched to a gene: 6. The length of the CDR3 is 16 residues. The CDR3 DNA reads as TGTGCCAGCAGGGGAGGACTAGCGGGAGGGAGAGATACGCAGTATTTT. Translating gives CASRGGLAGGRDTQYF.

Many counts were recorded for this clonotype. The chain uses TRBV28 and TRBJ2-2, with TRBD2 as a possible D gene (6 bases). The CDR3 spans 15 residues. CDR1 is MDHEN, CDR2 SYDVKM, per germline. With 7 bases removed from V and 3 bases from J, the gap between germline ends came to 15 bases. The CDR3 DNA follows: TGTGCCAGCAAAGGGACTTGGAAGGACACCGGGGAGCTGTTTTTT. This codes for CASKGTWKDTGELFF.

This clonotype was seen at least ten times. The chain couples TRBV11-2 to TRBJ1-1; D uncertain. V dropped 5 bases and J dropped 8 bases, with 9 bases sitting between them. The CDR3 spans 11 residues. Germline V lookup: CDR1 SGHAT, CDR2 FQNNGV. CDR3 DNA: TGTGCCAGCAGCCATGATTTCGAAGCTTTCTTT. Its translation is CASSHDFEAFF.

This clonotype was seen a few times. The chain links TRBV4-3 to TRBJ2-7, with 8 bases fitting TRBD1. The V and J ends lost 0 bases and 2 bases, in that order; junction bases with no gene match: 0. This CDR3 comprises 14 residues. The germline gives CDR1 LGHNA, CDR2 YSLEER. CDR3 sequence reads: CASSQEQGAYEQYF. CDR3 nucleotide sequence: TGCGCCAGCAGCCAAGAACAGGGGGCCTACGAGCAGTACTTC.

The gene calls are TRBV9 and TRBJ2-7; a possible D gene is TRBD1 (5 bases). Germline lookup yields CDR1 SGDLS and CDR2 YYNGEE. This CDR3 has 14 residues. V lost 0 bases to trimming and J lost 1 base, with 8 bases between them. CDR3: CASSVGAGSYEQYF. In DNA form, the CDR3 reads TGTGCCAGCAGCGTAGGTGCAGGGTCCTACGAGCAGTACTTC. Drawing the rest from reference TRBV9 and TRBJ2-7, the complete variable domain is DSGVTQTPKHLITATGQRVTLRCSPRSGDLSVYWYQQSLDQGLQFLIQYYNGEERAKGNILERFSAQQFPDLHSELNLSSLELGDSALYFCASSVGAGSYEQYFGPGTRLTVT.

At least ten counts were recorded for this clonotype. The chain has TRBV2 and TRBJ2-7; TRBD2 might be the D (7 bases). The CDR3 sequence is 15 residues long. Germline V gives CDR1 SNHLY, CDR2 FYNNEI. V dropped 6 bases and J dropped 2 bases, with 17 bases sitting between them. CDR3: CASSLGGGIPYEQYF. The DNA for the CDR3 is TGTGCCAGCAGCTTAGGGGGGGGGATCCCCTACGAGCAGTACTTC.

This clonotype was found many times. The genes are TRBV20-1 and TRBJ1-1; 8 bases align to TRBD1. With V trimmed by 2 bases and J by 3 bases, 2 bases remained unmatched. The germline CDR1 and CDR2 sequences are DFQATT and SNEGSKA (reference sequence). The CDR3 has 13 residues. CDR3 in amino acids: CSARQGADTEAFF. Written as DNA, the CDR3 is TGCAGTGCTAGACAGGGGGCGGACACTGAAGCTTTCTTT.

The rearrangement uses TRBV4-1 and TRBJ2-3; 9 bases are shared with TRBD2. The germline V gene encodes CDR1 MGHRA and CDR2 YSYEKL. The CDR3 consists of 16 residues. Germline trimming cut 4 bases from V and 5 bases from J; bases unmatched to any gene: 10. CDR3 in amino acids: CASSRVTSGQGDTQYF. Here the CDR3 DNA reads TGCGCCAGCAGCCGAGTTACTAGCGGGCAAGGAGATACGCAGTATTTT.

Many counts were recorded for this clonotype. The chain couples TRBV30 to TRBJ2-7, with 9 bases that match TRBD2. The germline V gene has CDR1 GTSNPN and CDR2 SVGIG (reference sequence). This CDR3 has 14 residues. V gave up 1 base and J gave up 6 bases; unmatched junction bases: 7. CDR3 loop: CAWSEAGGYSEQYF. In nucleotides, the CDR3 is TGTGCCTGGAGTGAGGCGGGAGGGTACAGCGAGCAGTACTTC.

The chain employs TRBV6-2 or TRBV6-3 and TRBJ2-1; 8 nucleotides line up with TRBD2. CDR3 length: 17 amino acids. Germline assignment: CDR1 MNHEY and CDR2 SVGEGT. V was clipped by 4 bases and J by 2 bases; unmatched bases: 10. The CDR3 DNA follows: TGTGCCAGCAGTTGGGGTCTAAACGGGAGGGCCTACAATGAGCAGTTCTTC. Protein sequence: CASSWGLNGRAYNEQFF.

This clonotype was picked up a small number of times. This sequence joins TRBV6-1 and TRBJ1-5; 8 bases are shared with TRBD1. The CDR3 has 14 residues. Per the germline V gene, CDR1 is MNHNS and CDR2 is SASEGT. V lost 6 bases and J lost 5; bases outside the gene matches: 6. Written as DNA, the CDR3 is TGTGCCAGCAGACGCGGACAGGGCTATCAGCCCCAGCATTTT. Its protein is CASRRGQGYQPQHF.

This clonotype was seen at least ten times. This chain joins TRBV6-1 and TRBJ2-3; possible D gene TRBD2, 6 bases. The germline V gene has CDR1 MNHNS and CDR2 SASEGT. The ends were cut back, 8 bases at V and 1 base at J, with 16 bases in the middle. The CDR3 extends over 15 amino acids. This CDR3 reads CASSSEGGGTDTQYF. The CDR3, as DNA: TGTGCCAGCTCTTCTGAAGGAGGGGGCACAGATACGCAGTATTTT.

The DNA of the CDR3 is TGTGCCAGTAGTATAGCTGGGGGAAGCACTAACTATGGCTACACCTTC. This codes for CASSIAGGSTNYGYTF. V usage is TRBV19 and J usage is TRBJ1-2; D is possibly TRBD1 (5 bases). With 1 base removed from V and 0 bases from J, the gap between germline ends came to 12 bases. Per germline, CDR1 LNHDA and CDR2 SQIVND (reference sequence). The CDR3 spans 16 residues.

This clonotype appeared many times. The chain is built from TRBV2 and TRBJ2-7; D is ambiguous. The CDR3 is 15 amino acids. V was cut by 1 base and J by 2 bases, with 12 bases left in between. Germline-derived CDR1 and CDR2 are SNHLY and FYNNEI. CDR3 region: CASSEELAATYEQYF. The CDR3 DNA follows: TGTGCCAGCAGTGAAGAGTTGGCGGCTACCTACGAGCAGTACTTC.

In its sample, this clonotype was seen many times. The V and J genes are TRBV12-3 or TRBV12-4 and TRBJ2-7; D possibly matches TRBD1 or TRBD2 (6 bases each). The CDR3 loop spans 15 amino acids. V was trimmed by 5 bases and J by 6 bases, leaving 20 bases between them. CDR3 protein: CASSHLRGVGGEQYF. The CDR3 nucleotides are TGTGCCAGCAGTCACCTTAGGGGGGTCGGAGGCGAGCAGTACTTC.